One and the same sample provided the 21 T cell receptor beta chains below, sequenced in a study of cytomegalovirus exposure and HLA in healthy donors. The PCR ran on 60 Vbeta and 13 Jbeta primers. The repertoire was sequenced with immunoSEQ multiplex PCR; TCRdb's copy has only in-frame clones and lacks some. The table shows 100,000 to 150,000 clones, with over 70% occurring only once. The sample was PBMCs. The origin of the receptors is a middle-aged woman in good health and CMV-seropositive.

The rearrangement uses TRBV5-1 and TRBJ1-1; D remains ambiguous. The V end was cut by 5 bases, the J end by 4 bases, with 24 bases between. Germline V gives CDR1 SGHRS, CDR2 YFSETQ. The CDR3 is 17 amino acids. CDR3 bases: TGCGCCAGCAGTTTTGGACTCTATCCAAATGTTGGCACTGAAGCTTTCTTT. Encoded protein: CASSFGLYPNVGTEAFF.

The chain recombines TRBV30 with TRBJ1-5; 8 positions match TRBD1. The CDR3 totals 16 residues. The V and J ends lost 4 bases and 0 bases, in that order; junction bases with no gene match: 8. Germline CDR1 is GTSNPN and CDR2 is SVGIG (reference sequence). CDR3: CAWKQGGSGSNQPQHF. The CDR3 bases are TGTGCCTGGAAACAGGGGGGTAGCGGTAGCAATCAGCCCCAGCATTTT. Full variable domain (rest looked up from reference TRBV30 and TRBJ1-5): SQTIHQWPATLVQPVGSPLSLECTVEGTSNPNLYWYRQAAGRGLQLLFYSVGIGQISSEVPQNLSASRPQDRQFILSSKKLLLSDSGFYLCAWKQGGSGSNQPQHFGDGTRLSIL.

V and J are TRBV5-4 and TRBJ2-3; D is undetermined. This CDR3 spans 15 amino acids. Looked up from germline, CDR1 is SGHNT and CDR2 is YYREEE (reference sequence). Between the trimmed V and J ends, which lost 3 bases and 5 bases, there was a span of 16 bases. Here the CDR3 DNA reads TGTGCCAGCAGCTGGAGAGGAGTTGACCAAGATACGCAGTATTTT. Protein product: CASSWRGVDQDTQYF.

This clone turned up a few times. The chain has TRBV4-3 and TRBJ1-2, with D maybe TRBD1 (6 bases). V lost 1 base and J lost 4, with 13 bases in between. Germline V lookup: CDR1 LGHNA, CDR2 YSLEER. This CDR3 region has 15 residues. This CDR3 is CASSQGTGSVYGYTF. In nucleotides, the CDR3 is TGCGCCAGCAGCCAAGGCACAGGGAGCGTCTATGGCTACACCTTC.

This chain connects TRBV28 to TRBJ2-7; no firm D call. Between the trimmed V and J ends, which lost 6 bases and 2 bases, there was a span of 11 bases. Germline V CDR1 and CDR2: MDHEN, SYDVKM. This CDR3 region has 13 residues. The chain's CDR3 is CASRLPSTYEQYF. The CDR3 DNA is TGTGCCAGCAGATTACCTAGTACCTACGAGCAGTACTTC.

The CDR3 sequence is CSVESSGSDEQYF. The DNA of the CDR3 is TGCAGCGTTGAATCTAGCGGGAGTGACGAGCAGTACTTC. The chain combines TRBV29-1 with TRBJ2-7; TRBD2 aligns across 10 bases. Germline-derived CDR1 and CDR2 are SQVTM and ANQGSEA. With 2 bases clipped from V and 5 bases from J, the junction kept 3 bases outside the gene matches. The CDR3 is made up of 13 amino acids.

The J gene is TRBJ1-1, the V gene TRBV19; D remains unclear. Trimming stripped 5 bases from V and 1 base from J, with 8 bases between. This CDR3 has 13 amino acids. Germline CDR1 reads LNHDA; CDR2 reads SQIVND (reference sequence). The CDR3: CASSLQQNTEAFF. Written as DNA, the CDR3 is TGTGCCAGTAGTCTACAGCAGAACACTGAAGCTTTCTTT.

This chain joins TRBV7-9 and TRBJ1-3, with a possible D match to TRBD1 (5 bases). The V gene lost 10 bases and the J gene lost 4 bases, with 26 bases spanning the gap. CDR3 size: 17 residues. Germline CDR1 SEHNR, CDR2 FQNEAQ (reference sequence). This CDR3 reads CATDQLSRARQGNTIYF. The CDR3 DNA reads as TGTGCCACCGATCAGCTTAGCAGGGCCAGACAAGGAAACACCATATATTTT.

This chain uses TRBV6-6 with TRBJ2-1; 8 bases are shared with TRBD2. The CDR3 loop spans 15 amino acids. Germline loops: CDR1 MNHNY, CDR2 SVGAGI (reference sequence). Trimming cost V 2 bases and J 5 bases; bases outside gene matches: 5. The chain's CDR3 is CASSYPSGSHNEQFF. Here the CDR3 DNA reads TGTGCCAGCAGTTACCCCAGCGGGAGCCACAATGAGCAGTTCTTC.

This chain connects TRBV2 to TRBJ2-7; 8 bases are a match to TRBD1. The trim removed 7 bases at V and 5 bases at J, leaving 16 bases unmatched. Germline CDR1 is SNHLY and CDR2 is FYNNEI. CDR3 size: 16 residues. CDR3 residues: CASKIAVGQGRHEQYF. The CDR3 nucleotides are TGTGCCAGCAAAATAGCAGTCGGACAGGGTAGGCACGAGCAGTACTTC.

The V gene is TRBV11-2, the J gene TRBJ2-1, with D perhaps TRBD1 (6 bases). From germline, CDR1 is SGHAT and CDR2 FQNNGV. V was cut by 2 bases and J by 5 bases, with 13 bases left in between. CDR3 size: 15 residues. CDR3: CASSLYPGANNEQFF. CDR3 DNA: TGTGCCAGCAGCTTATACCCAGGGGCCAACAATGAGCAGTTCTTC.

The chain joins TRBV19 to TRBJ2-5; 8 bases align to TRBD1. V lost 9 bases to trimming and J lost 4 bases; unmatched junction nucleotides: 7. CDR1 and CDR2 from the germline V gene are LNHDA and SQIVND (reference sequence). CDR3 length: 13 residues. The CDR3 region is CASGQGARETQYF. In DNA form, the CDR3 reads TGTGCCAGCGGTCAGGGGGCTCGAGAGACCCAGTACTTC.

The chain uses TRBV18 and TRBJ2-7; weak D call: TRBD1 (5 bases). Per germline, CDR1 KGHSH and CDR2 LQKENI. The CDR3 extends over 16 amino acids. V lost 5 bases and J lost 4, with 21 bases in between. CDR3 coding DNA: TGTGCCAGCTCAGCCCAGTGGGTGGGCAGGGCATACGAGCAGTACTTC. As protein: CASSAQWVGRAYEQYF. The full variable domain, completed using reference TRBV18 and TRBJ2-7, is NAGVMQNPRHLVRRRGQEARLRCSPMKGHSHVYWYRQLPEEGLKFMVYLQKENIIDESGMPKERFSAEFPKEGPSILRIQQVVRGDSAAYFCASSAQWVGRAYEQYFGPGTRLTVT.

The V and J genes are TRBV18 and TRBJ1-1; D perhaps matches TRBD1 (5 bases). Deletions cut 3 bases from V and 3 bases from J, with 8 bases between. There are 13 residues in the CDR3. Germline-derived CDR1 and CDR2 are KGHSH and LQKENI. CDR3: CASSPGRDTEAFF. The CDR3 coding sequence is TGTGCCAGCTCACCGGGCAGGGACACTGAAGCTTTCTTT.

This clone was seen a few times. The genes are TRBV28 and TRBJ1-5, with no clear D. Trimming left V 2 bases short and J 2 bases short, with 10 bases between. The CDR3 has 15 amino acids. CDR1 and CDR2 (germline): MDHEN, SYDVKM. The DNA for the CDR3 is TGTGCCAGCAGTTTAAGCGGGGTGGGCAATCAGCCCCAGCATTTT. Its protein product is CASSLSGVGNQPQHF.

This chain links TRBV6-5 with TRBJ1-1; no clear D. Germline CDR1 reads MNHEY; CDR2 reads SVGAGI. Trimming removed 4 bases from V and 0 bases from J, with 9 bases in between. This CDR3 has 14 residues. The CDR3 here is CASSLHDMNTEAFF. The CDR3 region has the DNA TGTGCCAGCAGTTTACATGACATGAACACTGAAGCTTTCTTT.

Only one count was recorded for this clone. The chain combines TRBV7-2 with TRBJ1-1, with 8 bases that match TRBD1. The CDR3 spans 14 residues. V lost 5 bases to trimming and J lost 1 base; unmatched junction nucleotides: 3. Germline CDR1 SGHTA, CDR2 FQGNSA. CDR3 amino acids: CASSRQGKNTEAFF. The CDR3 region has the DNA TGTGCCAGCAGCCGACAGGGGAAGAACACTGAAGCTTTCTTT.

The J gene is TRBJ1-5, the V gene TRBV19; D is unresolved. V dropped 7 bases and J dropped 1 base, with 20 bases sitting between them. The germline gives CDR1 LNHDA, CDR2 SQIVND (reference sequence). This CDR3 comprises 17 residues. DNA for the CDR3: TGTGCCAGTACACCGGCCGGGGTCCAGGCGAGCAATCAGCCCCAGCATTTT. It yields the protein CASTPAGVQASNQPQHF. Full variable domain (outside the CDR3, taken from reference TRBV19 and TRBJ1-5): DGGITQSPKYLFRKEGQNVTLSCEQNLNHDAMYWYRQDPGQGLRLIYYSQIVNDFQKGDIAEGYSVSREKKESFPLTVTSAQKNPTAFYLCASTPAGVQASNQPQHFGDGTRLSIL.

This chain joins TRBV27 and TRBJ1-2; D not resolved. Germline CDR1 is MNHEY and CDR2 is SMNVEV (reference sequence). This CDR3 is 12 amino acids long. The germline V and J ends were trimmed by 4 bases and 8 bases, with 11 bases remaining between them. The chain's CDR3 is CASSSWAGGYTF. CDR3 nucleotides: TGTGCCAGCAGTTCGTGGGCCGGCGGCTACACCTTC.

The CDR3: CASSLRGQGNTGELFF. For the CDR3, the DNA is TGTGCCAGCAGCTTAAGAGGACAGGGGAACACCGGGGAGCTGTTTTTT. This sequence joins TRBV7-8 and TRBJ2-2, with 8 bases lining up with TRBD1. The ends lost 2 bases at V and 1 base at J; junction bases unmatched: 3. The CDR3 runs 16 residues. Germline loops: CDR1 SGHVS, CDR2 FQNEAQ.

The chain couples TRBV6-5 to TRBJ1-3; the D is unclear. Germline-derived CDR1 and CDR2 are MNHEY and SVGAGI. This CDR3 has 13 residues. V lost 6 bases to trimming and J lost 4 bases, with 10 bases between them. CDR3 sequence reads: CASSTRGGNTIYF. CDR3 sequence (DNA): TGTGCCAGCAGCACACGAGGGGGAAACACCATATATTTT.